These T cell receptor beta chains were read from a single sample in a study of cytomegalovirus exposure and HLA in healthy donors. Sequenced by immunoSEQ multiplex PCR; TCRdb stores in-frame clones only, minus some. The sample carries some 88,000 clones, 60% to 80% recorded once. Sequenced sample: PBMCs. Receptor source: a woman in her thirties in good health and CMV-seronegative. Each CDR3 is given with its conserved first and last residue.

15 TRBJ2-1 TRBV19 CASTTSGNPYNEQFF
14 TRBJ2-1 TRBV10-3 CAIGRLAGDNEQFF
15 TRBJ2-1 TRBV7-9 CASRGLAASYNEQFF
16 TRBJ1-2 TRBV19 CASSPRRGGTPYGYTF
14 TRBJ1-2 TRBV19 CASSIAQARYGYTF
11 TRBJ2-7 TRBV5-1 CASSSYYEQYF
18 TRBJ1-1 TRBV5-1 CASSIPGTGRLPNTEAFF
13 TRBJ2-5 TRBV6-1 CAGVNKLGETQYF
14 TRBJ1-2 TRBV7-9 CASSLAVAGDGYTF
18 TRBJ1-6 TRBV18 CASSPISQGSSYNSPLHF
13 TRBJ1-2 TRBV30 CAWSQEGYYGYTF
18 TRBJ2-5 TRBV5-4 CASSLWLPFGRGGETQYF
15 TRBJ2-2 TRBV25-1 CASRSGGLNTGELFF
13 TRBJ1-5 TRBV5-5 CASSVRALQPQHF
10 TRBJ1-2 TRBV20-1 CSTQLEGYTF
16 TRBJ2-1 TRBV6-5 CASSYHDGVPYNEQFF
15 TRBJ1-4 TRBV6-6 CASSYPGGYGEKLFF
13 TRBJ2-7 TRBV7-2 CASSATWTSEQYF
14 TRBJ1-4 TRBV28 CASSPGQGFEKLFF
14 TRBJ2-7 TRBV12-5 CASGTGTGSYEQYF
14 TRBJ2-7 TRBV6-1 CASNTGQHSYEQYF
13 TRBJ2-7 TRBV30 CASAGTGSYEQYF
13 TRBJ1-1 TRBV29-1 CSVAETGGAEAFF
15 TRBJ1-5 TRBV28 CASSVATGGGQPQHF
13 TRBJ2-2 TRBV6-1 CASCRQELWELFF
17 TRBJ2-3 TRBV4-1 CASSQVAAGGPTDTQYF
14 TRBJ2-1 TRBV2 CASSDPGTYNEQFF